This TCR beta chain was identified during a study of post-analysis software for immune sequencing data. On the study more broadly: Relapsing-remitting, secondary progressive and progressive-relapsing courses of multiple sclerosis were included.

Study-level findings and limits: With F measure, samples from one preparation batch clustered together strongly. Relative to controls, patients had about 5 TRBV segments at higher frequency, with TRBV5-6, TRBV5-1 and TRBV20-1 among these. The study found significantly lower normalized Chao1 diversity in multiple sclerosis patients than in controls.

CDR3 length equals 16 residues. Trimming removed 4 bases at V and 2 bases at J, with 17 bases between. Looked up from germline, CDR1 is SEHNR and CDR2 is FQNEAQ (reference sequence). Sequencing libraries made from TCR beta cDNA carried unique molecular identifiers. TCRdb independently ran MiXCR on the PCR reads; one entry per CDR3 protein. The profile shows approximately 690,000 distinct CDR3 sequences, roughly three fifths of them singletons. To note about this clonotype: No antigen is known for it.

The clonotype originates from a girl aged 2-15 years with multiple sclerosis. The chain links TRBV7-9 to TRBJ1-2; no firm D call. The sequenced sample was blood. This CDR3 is CASSSSTGSGNYGYTF. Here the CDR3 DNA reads TGTGCCAGCAGCTCCAGCACCGGGTCGGGGAACTATGGCTACACCTTC.